These T cell receptor beta chains were read from a single sample in a study of blood T cell repertoires in COVID-19. Libraries were prepared by immunoSEQ multiplex PCR; TCRdb keeps only in-frame clonotypes and omits some of them. The table has under 250,000 clones, 70% to 85% seen once; the top ten hold 3% to 4%. Sequencing was done on a sample of PBMCs or T cells enriched from blood (not recorded which). Receptors were obtained from a woman aged 55 to 70 who had recovered from COVID-19. The CDR3 runs from the conserved cysteine through the conserved F or W. The D gene is left open where the match is weak. For some rows the clone size is stated as once, few or many, or as a class when expanded; others skip it.

TRBJ1-6,TRBV11-2,.,.,TGTGCCAGCAGCTTAGGGAGACAGAATTCACCCCTCCACTTT,CASSLGRQNSPLHF
TRBJ1-6,TRBV19,.,.,TGTGCCAGTAGTCCTGACACCGCCGGTTCACCCCTCCACTTT,CASSPDTAGSPLHF
TRBJ1-2,TRBV21-1,.,.,TGTGCCAGCAGCAAAGCAAGGGGATATGGCTACACCTTC,CASSKARGYGYTF
TRBJ2-7,TRBV29-1,.,TRBD1,TGCAGCGTTGAAGATGGGACAGGGGATCCCTACGAGCAGTACTTC,CSVEDGTGDPYEQYF
TRBJ2-1,TRBV18,.,.,TGTGCCAGCTCACCCCCAGCGGTCTCCTACAATGAGCAGTTCTTC,CASSPPAVSYNEQFF
TRBJ2-5,TRBV10-3,.,.,TGTGCCATCAGTGAGGCAGGGAACCTCCAAGTGACCCAGTACTTC,CAISEAGNLQVTQYF
TRBJ1-2,TRBV11-2,.,.,TGTGCCAGCAGCTTACAGTTTTATGGCTACACCTTC,CASSLQFYGYTF
TRBJ2-1,TRBV4-1,once,TRBD1,TGCGCCAGCAGCCAGGGGCCGGGACAGGGGGCGGACAATGAGCAGTTCTTC,CASSQGPGQGADNEQFF
TRBJ1-3,TRBV2,.,.,TGTGCCAGCAGCGGGGGGTCTACTGTGGGCTCTGGAAACACCATATATTTT,CASSGGSTVGSGNTIYF
TRBJ2-2,TRBV7-6,.,.,TGTGCCAGCAGCGTAGGACACCGGAACACCGGGGAGCTGTTTTTT,CASSVGHRNTGELFF
TRBJ1-2,TRBV12-3/TRBV12-4,.,.,TGTGCCAGCAGTCGGACAGCTAACTATGGCTACACCTTC,CASSRTANYGYTF
TRBJ1-5,TRBV10-3,.,TRBD1,TGTGCCATCAGTGACGACAGGGGTGTTAGCAATCAGCCCCAGCATTTT,CAISDDRGVSNQPQHF
TRBJ1-1,TRBV12-3/TRBV12-4,.,.,TGTGCCAGCAGTTTAGGCGGGCGCACTGAAGCTTTCTTT,CASSLGGRTEAFF
TRBJ1-6,TRBV6-6,.,.,TGTGCCAGCAGTTCTGACCGAGGGTATAATTCACCCCTCCACTTT,CASSSDRGYNSPLHF
TRBJ1-2,TRBV13,.,.,TGTGCCAGCAGCTGGGGCAAGAACAACTATGGCTACACCTTC,CASSWGKNNYGYTF
TRBJ1-2,TRBV27,.,.,TGTGCCAGCAGTTTTGGGGGCGCCCGCCTAAACTATGGCTACACCTTC,CASSFGGARLNYGYTF
TRBJ2-1,TRBV3-1/TRBV3-2,.,TRBD2,TGTGCCAGCAGCCACGTAGCTAGCGGGAGGGTTTTCTACAATGAGCAGTTCTTC,CASSHVASGRVFYNEQFF